A selection of T cell receptor beta chains follows, all from one sample in a study of CD8+ T cells in alopecia areata. TCRdb keeps only in-frame clones here, not all; method: immunoSEQ multiplex PCR. The table includes approximately 98,000 clones, approximately 59% detected once. The sequenced sample consisted of CD8+ T cells sorted from blood. These receptors were taken from a human donor in good health. The CDR3 runs from the conserved cysteine through the conserved F or W. D genes are given only for firm matches. Clone size is stated in some rows and not others, as once, few, many or a class when expanded.

d_call	v_call	clone_size	cdr3_aa
NA	TRBV11-1	NA	CASSTSAPARTQYF
NA	TRBV7-9	few	CASSHGGTEAFF
NA	TRBV11-2	NA	CASSSGAGQFF
NA	TRBV5-1	NA	CASSLAQGSEAFF
NA	TRBV4-2	once	CASSQEGREAFF
NA	TRBV7-8	NA	CASSPGAVAYEQYF
TRBD1	TRBV4-3	NA	CASSQDRWDRHTGELFF
NA	TRBV6-5	NA	CASKGEGSKETQYF
NA	TRBV4-2	NA	CASSQDMHVAYEQYF
NA	TRBV5-6	NA	CSSLGRNTDTQYF
NA	TRBV4-1	NA	CASSQEDRVTAFF
TRBD2	TRBV9	NA	CASSGEAGGRREQFF
NA	TRBV29-1	NA	CSVLLGTGNTEAFF
NA	TRBV15	NA	CATSREGFSNQPQHF
NA	TRBV27	many	CASSLSLQGGDTQYF
TRBD2	TRBV9	NA	CASSTGTTLQETQYF
TRBD1	TRBV2	NA	CASSYEPGQEDSPLHF
TRBD2	TRBV13	few	CASSLRLAHQETQYF
NA	TRBV5-4	NA	CASSRTGNSPLHF
NA	TRBV19	few	CASSITTGLWDYGYTF
NA	TRBV2	NA	CASADIGRETQYF
TRBD2	TRBV28	NA	CASSFPGLAGMETQYF
TRBD1	TRBV19	NA	CATLTGTEAFF